This entry describes one TCR beta chain. The sample belongs to a study of blood T cell repertoires in COVID-19. The overall study: Acute-phase and convalescent COVID-19 samples originated in the United States, Italy and Spain. Nucleic acid was either cDNA or gDNA, and it came from T cells, B-cell-depleted T cells, or PBMCs.

How the authors handled the data: For nucleated cells, counts were estimated from reference gene primer amplification. Assay: immunoSEQ multiplex PCR; the TCRdb copy retains only in-frame clones and omits some. V and J calls and clone size are given by that table; D and trimming were obtained from the DNA. The sample contains more than 120,000 clones, about 89% of which appear only once. The source material was peripheral blood. The clonotype comes from a man between 50 and 59 years old who had recovered from COVID-19.

The DNA of the CDR3 is TGTGCCAGCAGCCAAGCACAGAATGAAAAACTGTTTTTT. The encoded protein is CASSQAQNEKLFF. This chain connects TRBV3-1 (or the pseudogene TRBV3-2) to TRBJ1-4, with D hard to call. V lost 1 base to trimming and J lost 5 bases, with 5 bases between them. CDR1 and CDR2 (germline): LGHDT, YNNKEL (reference sequence). The CDR3 is 13 residues long.